The 19 T cell receptor beta chains below all came from one sample that was sequenced in a study of regulatory T cells in long-lasting Graves disease. Regarding time point: newly diagnosed GD, antithyroid drugs for less than 3 months. PBMC RNA served as the TCR library source. CDR3-region Arm-PCR and iRepertoire HTBI primers produced the TCR beta libraries. From the multiplex PCR reads, TCRdb called clonotypes with MiXCR, one entry per CDR3 protein. The data contain roughly 610,000 distinct CDR3 sequences, 16% of them singletons. This sample also appeared in a second study, on T cells in Graves' hyperthyroidism and ophthalmopathy.

This sample comprised peripheral blood mononuclear cells (PBMCs), obtained at new diagnosis, from a patient treated with antithyroid drugs. The receptor set was obtained from a woman under 40 with Graves disease.

The chain uses TRBV14 and TRBJ1-5, with 7 bases fitting TRBD1. V shed 6 bases and J 7 bases; nucleotides not matched to a gene: 12. Germline lookup yields CDR1 SGHDN and CDR2 FVKESK. The CDR3 is 15 amino acids. The CDR3 DNA reads TGTGCCAGCAGACGGGACAGCCGATTCCCCCAGCCCCAGCATTTT. Protein: CASRRDSRFPQPQHF.

This clonotype was recorded many times. The chain employs TRBV5-1 and TRBJ2-7, with 9 bases that match TRBD1. The germline CDR1 and CDR2 sequences are SGHRS and YFSETQ. CDR3 size: 14 residues. J gave up 4 bases and V 3 bases, and 5 bases lay outside the gene matches. The CDR3 bases are TGCGCCAGCAGCTCGGGACAGGGACTTTACGAGCAGTACTTC. It translates to CASSSGQGLYEQYF.

The chain uses TRBV25-1 and TRBJ1-6; D is unresolved. V was clipped by 6 bases and J by 9 bases, with 12 bases between them. Germline V gives CDR1 MGHDK, CDR2 SYGVNS. The CDR3 totals 13 residues. As DNA, the CDR3 is TGTGCCAGCAGCGGTACACCATTTTCACCCCTCCACTTT. Its translation is CASSGTPFSPLHF.

This clonotype was detected only a few times. This sequence joins TRBV4-1 and TRBJ2-7; D perhaps matches TRBD2 (6 bases). The CDR3 has 15 amino acids. The V gene's germline CDR1 is MGHRA and CDR2 YSYEKL. Trimming stripped 6 bases from V and 4 bases from J, with 19 bases between. The DNA of the CDR3 is TGCGCCAGCAGTCGCGGAGGGATATTACCTTACGAGCAGTACTTC. It codes for CASSRGGILPYEQYF.

The CDR3 DNA reads TGTGCCAGCGTCTCCTCATCAGGACAGATTTACAATGAGCAGTTCTTC. Translation: CASVSSSGQIYNEQFF. The rearrangement joins TRBV28 to TRBJ2-1, with D perhaps TRBD1 (6 bases). The CDR3 runs 16 residues. V was pared by 8 bases and J by 4 bases, with 21 bases between. CDR1 MDHEN and CDR2 SYDVKM come from the germline V gene.

The chain carries TRBV6-4 and TRBJ1-5, with 11 bases that match TRBD1. Germline CDR1 MRHNA, CDR2 SNTAGT. CDR3 length equals 17 residues. V lost 6 bases, J lost 2 bases, and 9 bases stayed unmatched. The CDR3 sequence is CASSGTGGGCGNQPQHF. CDR3 bases: TGTGCCAGCAGCGGGACAGGGGGGGGTTGCGGCAATCAGCCCCAGCATTTT.

In this sample, this clonotype turned up a few times. One end of the junction fails to match germline, which may point to a read error. The chain combines TRBV6-2 or TRBV6-3 with TRBJ2-1, with D perhaps assigned TRBD1 or TRBD2 (6 bases each). CDR1 is MNHEY and CDR2 is SVGEGT in the germline V gene. CDR3 length equals 14 residues. The CDR3 here is CAMGGGISYNEQLF. The CDR3 region has the DNA TGTGCCATGGGGGGCGGGATCTCCTACAATGAGCAGCTCTTC.

This clonotype was seen many times. This sequence joins TRBV12-3 or TRBV12-4 and TRBJ2-2; D is unresolved. V was pared by 6 bases and J by 4 bases, with 15 bases between. The CDR3 covers 15 residues. The CDR3 DNA follows: TGTGCCAGCAGCCGGGTTTTGACGGGCACCGGGGAGCTGTTTTTT. It translates to CASSRVLTGTGELFF.

This clonotype was counted many times. The chain joins TRBV20-1 to TRBJ1-5, with a weak D call TRBD1 (5 bases). This CDR3 is built from 15 residues. V was clipped by 1 base and J by 3 bases, with 13 bases between them. Germline assignment: CDR1 DFQATT and CDR2 SNEGSKA (reference sequence). The CDR3 region is CSARVGTSYNQPQHF. CDR3 DNA: TGCAGTGCTAGAGTAGGGACCTCTTACAATCAGCCCCAGCATTTT.

This clonotype was found many times. The chain couples TRBV7-2 to TRBJ2-3, with 9 bases that match TRBD2. After removal of 6 bases from V and 0 bases from J, the junction contained 4 bases not matched to a gene. Germline assignment: CDR1 SGHTA and CDR2 FQGNSA. This CDR3 contains 15 residues. The CDR3 region has the DNA TGTGCCAGCAGTTTCCTAGCGGGGAGCACAGATACGCAGTATTTT. Its protein product is CASSFLAGSTDTQYF.

The chain couples TRBV19 to TRBJ2-1; weak D call: TRBD1 (5 bases). The CDR3 is 16 residues long. The germline CDR1 and CDR2 sequences are LNHDA and SQIVND (reference sequence). The V end was cut by 5 bases, the J end by 2 bases, with 16 bases between. The CDR3 is CASSQQALPPYNEQFF. The CDR3 region has the DNA TGTGCCAGTAGTCAACAGGCCCTGCCTCCCTACAATGAGCAGTTCTTC.

This clonotype came up a few times. This rearrangement joins TRBV10-1 to TRBJ2-2, with TRBD2 matching 10 bases. The CDR3 length is 15 residues. V lost 6 bases and J lost 6; bases outside the gene matches: 7. Germline V gives CDR1 WNHNN, CDR2 SYGVQD (reference sequence). The CDR3 sequence: CASSRASGGPGELFF. Written as DNA, the CDR3 is TGCGCCAGCAGCCGGGCTAGCGGGGGCCCCGGGGAGCTGTTTTTT.

This clonotype has a handful of counts. This chain uses TRBV7-2 with TRBJ2-7; 7 nucleotides align to TRBD2. J lost 2 bases, V lost 5 bases, and 9 bases had no gene match. Per the germline V gene, CDR1 is SGHTA and CDR2 is FQGNSA. CDR3 length: 15 residues. This CDR3 reads CASSTIAGLTYEQYF. CDR3 DNA sequence: TGTGCCAGCAGCACCATAGCGGGTCTTACCTACGAGCAGTACTTC.

In this sample, this clonotype turned up a few times. The chain couples TRBV5-1 to TRBJ2-6, with D uncertain. Germline CDR1 is SGHRS and CDR2 is YFSETQ. V lost 4 bases and J lost 1, with 9 bases in between. CDR3 length equals 15 residues. In DNA form, the CDR3 reads TGCGCCAGCAGCCAAATAGCTTCTGGGGCCAACGTCCTGACTTTC. Its translation: CASSQIASGANVLTF.

This clonotype was seen a handful of times. J is TRBJ2-2 and V is TRBV6-2 or TRBV6-3; D is unclear. Germline V gene data show CDR1 as MNHEY and CDR2 as SVGEGT. Trimming took 4 bases from V and 7 from J, leaving 7 bases between them. The CDR3 runs 12 residues. The CDR3 reads CASSSVGGELFF. The CDR3 region has the DNA TGTGCCAGCAGTTCAGTTGGCGGGGAGCTGTTTTTT.

The chain links TRBV20-1 to TRBJ1-4; no clear D gene. Germline assignment: CDR1 DFQATT and CDR2 SNEGSKA (reference sequence). The CDR3 is 11 residues long. V was clipped by 6 bases and J by 10 bases, with 12 bases between them. The CDR3 region has the DNA TGCAGTGCCAGCCTACGGGGAAAACTGTTTTTT. Protein sequence: CSASLRGKLFF.

This clonotype showed up many times. This chain uses TRBV28 with TRBJ2-2, with D unclear. The V end lost 7 bases, the J end lost 8 bases, and 17 bases lay between the germline ends. There are 14 residues in the CDR3. Germline V gene data show CDR1 as MDHEN and CDR2 as SYDVKM. The CDR3 sequence is CASNLLLIGGELFF. CDR3 sequence (DNA): TGTGCCAGCAATCTGCTTTTGATTGGGGGGGAGCTGTTTTTT.

This clonotype has a count of ten or more. This rearrangement joins TRBV28 to TRBJ2-3; D uncertain. Trimming removed 7 bases from V and 3 bases from J, with 11 bases in between. Germline CDR1 MDHEN, CDR2 SYDVKM. The CDR3 covers 13 residues. CDR3 residues: CASTSLLTDTQYF. CDR3 coding DNA: TGTGCCAGCACCTCTCTTTTAACAGATACGCAGTATTTT.

The table lists this clonotype with many counts. The chain recombines TRBV9 with TRBJ1-2; D not resolved. CDR3 length: 14 amino acids. Germline loops: CDR1 SGDLS, CDR2 YYNGEE. V dropped 3 bases and J dropped 4 bases, with 13 bases sitting between them. CDR3: CASSENDWPYGYTF. In DNA, the CDR3 is TGTGCCAGCAGCGAGAACGATTGGCCCTATGGCTACACCTTC.